The 8 T cell receptor beta chains in this list originate from one sample, sequenced in a study of T-cell memory formation after mild COVID-19. Via MiXCR, TCRdb re-called the 5' RACE reads, giving one row per CDR3 protein. This table holds tens of thousands of distinct CDR3 sequences, about 14% found once. Sequences were obtained from PBMCs or a T cell subset sorted from them (not recorded which). All receptors come from a man aged 18 to 29 who had mild COVID-19 (a few samples of this study predate the infection). Cell type and time point are not known.

V gene TRBV3-1 combines with J gene TRBJ2-3, with D perhaps being TRBD1 or TRBD2 (5 bases each). The germline CDR1 and CDR2 sequences are LGHDT and YNNKEL (reference sequence). CDR3 length: 16 amino acids. Trimming took 4 bases from V and 0 from J, leaving 14 bases between them. This CDR3 is CASSLPGTPSTDTQYF. The CDR3 bases are TGTGCCAGCAGCCTACCCGGGACCCCTAGCACAGATACGCAGTATTTT.

This clonotype was detected only a few times. This chain uses TRBV4-3 with TRBJ1-2; D is unclear. The CDR3 length is 11 residues. Germline assignment: CDR1 LGHNA and CDR2 YSLEER. V was cut by 0 bases and J by 13 bases, with 9 bases left in between. The CDR3 reads CASSQDEGGTF. Written as DNA, the CDR3 is TGCGCCAGCAGCCAAGATGAGGGAGGCACCTTC.

The V call is TRBV7-3, the J call TRBJ2-3, with D hard to call. This CDR3 spans 13 amino acids. CDR1 and CDR2 from the germline V gene are SGHTA and FQGTGA. Trimming cost V 5 bases and J 1 base, with 7 bases left between them. The CDR3 DNA reads as TGTGCCAGCAGCCTCGAGGGCACAGATACGCAGTATTTT. Its translation is CASSLEGTDTQYF.

This clonotype has more than one count but fewer than ten. This chain uses TRBV6-2 or TRBV6-3 with TRBJ2-3; D remains unclear. Trimming removed 6 bases from V and 6 bases from J, with 13 bases in between. CDR3 length: 13 residues. Per the germline V gene, CDR1 is MNHEY and CDR2 is SVGEGT. CDR3 sequence (DNA): TGTGCCAGCAGCTACGCAGCATGGGATACGCAGTATTTT. Translated, it gives CASSYAAWDTQYF.

Only a few counts were recorded for this clonotype. This rearrangement joins TRBV12-3 or TRBV12-4 to TRBJ2-1; 8 bases match TRBD2. The CDR3 length is 13 residues. Trimming removed 6 bases from V and 10 bases from J; junction bases left unmatched: 8. In DNA, the CDR3 is TGTGCCAGCAGCCCTGAGGGCGGGGGGGAGCAGTTCTTC. This translates into CASSPEGGGEQFF.

The rearrangement joins TRBV4-1 to TRBJ2-5, with 10 bases lining up with TRBD2. The CDR3 consists of 14 residues. Germline loops: CDR1 MGHRA, CDR2 YSYEKL. Trimming removed 4 bases from V and 2 bases from J; junction bases left unmatched: 1. The CDR3 spells CASSPAGGQETQYF. In DNA form, the CDR3 reads TGCGCCAGCAGCCCAGCGGGGGGGCAAGAGACCCAGTACTTC.

This clonotype has a handful of counts. The chain carries TRBV6-5 and TRBJ2-2; 7 bases are shared with TRBD1. After removal of 7 bases from V and 9 bases from J, the junction contained 2 bases not matched to a gene. Germline V CDR1 and CDR2: MNHEY, SVGAGI. The CDR3 sequence is 11 residues long. CDR3 DNA: TGTGCCAGCAAGGGGGCCTGGGAGCTGTTTTTT. Its translation is CASKGAWELFF.

Only a few counts were recorded for this clonotype. The chain joins TRBV4-3 to TRBJ2-2, with a tentative D call TRBD2 (6 bases). The CDR3 totals 14 residues. Germline CDR1 reads LGHNA; CDR2 reads YSLEER. Trimming left V 0 bases short and J 4 bases short, with 6 bases between. For the CDR3, the DNA is TGCGCCAGCAGCCAAGAGGGGGGCACCGGGGAGCTGTTTTTT. Translated: CASSQEGGTGELFF.